This T cell receptor (beta chain) was captured by sequencing in a study of blood T cell repertoires in COVID-19. Study-wide context: Sites in the United States, Italy and Spain provided acute and convalescent COVID-19 samples. From T cells, B-cell-depleted T cells, or PBMCs came the material, which was cDNA or gDNA.

The CDR3 totals 15 residues. V was pared by 4 bases and J by 0 bases, with 2 bases of the junction left unmatched. Germline assignment: CDR1 MGHDK and CDR2 SYGVNS. Generated by immunoSEQ multiplex PCR, the TCRdb table keeps only in-frame clones and is missing some. The sample has 400,000 or so clones, more than 75% seen once. Adults between about 18 and 95 years of age took part from fewer than 30 US areas. The source material was PBMCs or T cells enriched from blood (not recorded which). The chain couples TRBV25-1 to TRBJ2-1, with 8 bases identical to TRBD1. This sequence originates from a man aged 35 to 55 in a cohort exposed to, infected with or recovered from COVID-19 (not recorded which). CDR3 bases: TGTGCCAGCAGTGGAACAGGGGGCTCCTACAATGAGCAGTTCTTC. Protein: CASSGTGGSYNEQFF.